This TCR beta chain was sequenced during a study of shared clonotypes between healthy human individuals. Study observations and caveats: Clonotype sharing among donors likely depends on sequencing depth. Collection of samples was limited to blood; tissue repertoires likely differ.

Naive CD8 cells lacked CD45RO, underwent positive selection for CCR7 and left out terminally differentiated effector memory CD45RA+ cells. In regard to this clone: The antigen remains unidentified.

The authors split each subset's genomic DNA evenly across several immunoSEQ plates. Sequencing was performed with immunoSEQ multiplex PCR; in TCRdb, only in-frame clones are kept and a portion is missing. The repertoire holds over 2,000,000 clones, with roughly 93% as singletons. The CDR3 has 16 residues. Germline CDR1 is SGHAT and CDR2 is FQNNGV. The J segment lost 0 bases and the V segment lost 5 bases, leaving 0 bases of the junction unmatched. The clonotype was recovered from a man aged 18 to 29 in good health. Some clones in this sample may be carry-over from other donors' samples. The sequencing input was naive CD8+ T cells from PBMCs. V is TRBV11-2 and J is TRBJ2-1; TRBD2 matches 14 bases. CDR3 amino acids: CASSGTSGSSYNEQFF. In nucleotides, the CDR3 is TGTGCCAGCAGCGGGACTAGCGGGAGCTCCTACAATGAGCAGTTCTTC.